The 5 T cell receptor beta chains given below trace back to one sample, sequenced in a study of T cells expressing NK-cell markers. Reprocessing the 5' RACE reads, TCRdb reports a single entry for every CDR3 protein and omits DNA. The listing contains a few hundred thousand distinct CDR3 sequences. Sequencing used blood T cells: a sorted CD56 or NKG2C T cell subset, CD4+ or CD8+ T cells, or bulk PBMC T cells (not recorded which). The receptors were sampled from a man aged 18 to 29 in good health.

The CDR3 loop reads CSARIGTSGSWNTGELFF. V gene TRBV20-1 combines with J gene TRBJ2-2; the D call from TCRdb, TRBD2, cannot be confirmed without DNA. Germline V lookup: CDR1 DFQATT, CDR2 SNEGSKA (reference sequence). This CDR3 region has 18 residues.

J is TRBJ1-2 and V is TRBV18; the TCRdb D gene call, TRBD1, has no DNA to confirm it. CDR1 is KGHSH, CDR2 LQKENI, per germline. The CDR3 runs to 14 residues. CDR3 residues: CASSTPGTRYGYTF.

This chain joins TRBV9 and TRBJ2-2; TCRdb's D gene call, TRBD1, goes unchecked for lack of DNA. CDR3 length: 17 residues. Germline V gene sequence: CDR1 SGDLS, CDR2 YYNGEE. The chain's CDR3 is CASSVTSPGTGTGELFF.

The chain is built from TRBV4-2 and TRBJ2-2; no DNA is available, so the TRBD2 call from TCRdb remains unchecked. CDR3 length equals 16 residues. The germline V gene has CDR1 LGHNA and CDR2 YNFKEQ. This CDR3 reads CASSHPAGGNTGELFF.

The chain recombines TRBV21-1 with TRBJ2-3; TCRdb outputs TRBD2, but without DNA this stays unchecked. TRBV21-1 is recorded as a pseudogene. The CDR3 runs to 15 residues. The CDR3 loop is CASSTTSGSRDTQYF.